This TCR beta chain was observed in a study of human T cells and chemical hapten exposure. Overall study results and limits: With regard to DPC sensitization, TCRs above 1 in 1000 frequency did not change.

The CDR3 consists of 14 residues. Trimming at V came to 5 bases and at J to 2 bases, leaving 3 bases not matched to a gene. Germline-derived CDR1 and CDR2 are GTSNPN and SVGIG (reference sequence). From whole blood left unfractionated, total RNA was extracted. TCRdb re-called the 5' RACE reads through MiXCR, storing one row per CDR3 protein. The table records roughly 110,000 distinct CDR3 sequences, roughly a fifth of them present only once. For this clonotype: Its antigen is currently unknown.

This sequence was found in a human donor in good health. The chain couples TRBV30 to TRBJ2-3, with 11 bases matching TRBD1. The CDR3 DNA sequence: TGTGCCTGGGCGGACAGGGGGCTCACAGATACGCAGTATTTT. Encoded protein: CAWADRGLTDTQYF.